This TCR beta chain was found in a study of cytomegalovirus exposure and HLA in healthy donors. Primers: 60 Vbeta forward and 13 Jbeta reverse. Clones were sequenced by immunoSEQ multiplex PCR, and TCRdb holds only the in-frame ones, with some missing. Of 85,000 to 100,000 clones in the sample, less than 70% were seen once. Notes on this clone: Its antigen is still unknown. Other DNA sequences of this sample code for an identical CDR3.

The CDR3 covers 16 residues. Trimming took 5 bases from V and 4 from J; bases not matched to a gene: 9. Germline V gives CDR1 SGHTA, CDR2 FQGTGA. Broader study findings: The listing of 150 to 200 TCR beta chains classed them as cytomegalovirus-associated. Certain sequence variants were highly shared and formed a cluster, and this cluster was likely a sequencing artifact. With later analysis, a missense DCLRE1C variant became linked to TCR beta V- and J-gene trimming. Indistinguishable V segments, including TRBV6-2 and TRBV6-3, were excluded.

What was sequenced was PBMCs. The gene calls are TRBV7-3 and TRBJ2-2; 8 bases align to TRBD2. This receptor was obtained from a human donor in good health. DNA for the CDR3: TGTGCCAGCAGCCCAACGACCAGCGGGGGCACCGGGGAGCTGTTTTTT. Encoded protein: CASSPTTSGGTGELFF.